This T cell receptor beta chain appears in the sequencing data of a study of PD-1 blockade in mismatch repair-deficient tumors. Every patient had mismatch repair deficiency by PCR or immunohistochemistry. With 2 bases removed from V and 4 bases from J, the gap between germline ends came to 9 bases. Germline V gene data show CDR1 as MNHNY and CDR2 as SVGAGI (reference sequence). The CDR3 is 14 residues long. The protocol was immunoSEQ multiplex PCR, while the TCRdb copy is restricted to in-frame clones and leaves out a portion. The repertoire includes roughly 14,000 clones, approximately 84% of them detected once, and about 17% sits in the top ten.

This material consisted of PBMCs, taken before pembrolizumab treatment. The chain links TRBV6-6 to TRBJ2-1; D perhaps matches TRBD2 (6 bases). This clonotype originated in an adult with mismatch repair-deficient cancer. CDR3 loop: CASSYGGMYNEQFF. DNA of the CDR3: TGTGCCAGCAGTTACGGAGGGATGTACAATGAGCAGTTCTTC.